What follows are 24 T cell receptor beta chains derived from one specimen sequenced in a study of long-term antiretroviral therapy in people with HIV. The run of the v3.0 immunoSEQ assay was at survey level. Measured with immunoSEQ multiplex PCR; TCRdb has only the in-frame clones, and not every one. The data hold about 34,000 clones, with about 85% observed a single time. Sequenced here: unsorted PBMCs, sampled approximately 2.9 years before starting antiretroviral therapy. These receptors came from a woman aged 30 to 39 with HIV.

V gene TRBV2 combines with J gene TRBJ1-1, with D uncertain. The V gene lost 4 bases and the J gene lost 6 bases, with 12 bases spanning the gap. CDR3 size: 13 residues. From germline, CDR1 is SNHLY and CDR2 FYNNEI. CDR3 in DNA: TGTGCCAGCAGTGCCAGGCCCCTGGCTGAAGCTTTCTTT. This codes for CASSARPLAEAFF.

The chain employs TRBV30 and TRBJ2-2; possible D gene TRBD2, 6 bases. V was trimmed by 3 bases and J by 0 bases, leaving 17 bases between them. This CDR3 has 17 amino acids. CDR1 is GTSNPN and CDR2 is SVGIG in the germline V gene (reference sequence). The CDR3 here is CAWRPRGIYPNTGELFF. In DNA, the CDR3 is TGTGCCTGGAGGCCGCGGGGAATTTATCCGAACACCGGGGAGCTGTTTTTT.

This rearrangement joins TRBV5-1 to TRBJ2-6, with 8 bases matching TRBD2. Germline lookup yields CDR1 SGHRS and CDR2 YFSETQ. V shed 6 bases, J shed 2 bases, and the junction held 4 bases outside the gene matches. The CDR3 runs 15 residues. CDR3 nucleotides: TGCGCCAGCACGGGGGGGTCAGCTGGGGCCAACGTCCTGACTTTC. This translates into CASTGGSAGANVLTF.

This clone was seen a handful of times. CDR3 DNA sequence: TGTGCCAGCACTGGGACTGTGAAGCAGTTCTTC. This gives the protein CASTGTVKQFF. The V gene is TRBV6-1, the J gene TRBJ2-1; D is perhaps TRBD2 (6 bases). Trimming pared 7 bases from V and 11 bases from J, leaving 12 bases between. The CDR3 is 11 amino acids. In germline, CDR1 is MNHNS, CDR2 SASEGT.

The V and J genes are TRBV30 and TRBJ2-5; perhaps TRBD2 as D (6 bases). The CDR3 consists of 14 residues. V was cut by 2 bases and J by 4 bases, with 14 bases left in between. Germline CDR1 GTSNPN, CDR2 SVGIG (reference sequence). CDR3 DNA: TGTGCCTGGAGTAGAACTAGCCGGGGAGAGACCCAGTACTTC. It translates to CAWSRTSRGETQYF.

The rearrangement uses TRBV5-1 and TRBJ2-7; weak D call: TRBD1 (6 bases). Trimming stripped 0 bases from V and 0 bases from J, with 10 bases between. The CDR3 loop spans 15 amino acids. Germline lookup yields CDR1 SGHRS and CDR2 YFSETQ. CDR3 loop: CASSLVWDNSYEQYF. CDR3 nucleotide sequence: TGCGCCAGCAGCTTGGTTTGGGACAACTCCTACGAGCAGTACTTC.

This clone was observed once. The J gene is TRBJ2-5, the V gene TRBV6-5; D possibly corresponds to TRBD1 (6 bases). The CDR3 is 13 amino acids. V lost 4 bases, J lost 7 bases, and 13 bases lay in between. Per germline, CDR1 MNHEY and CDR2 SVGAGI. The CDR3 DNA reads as TGTGCCAGCAGTTCGACAGGTCCGGGGACCCAGTACTTC. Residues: CASSSTGPGTQYF.

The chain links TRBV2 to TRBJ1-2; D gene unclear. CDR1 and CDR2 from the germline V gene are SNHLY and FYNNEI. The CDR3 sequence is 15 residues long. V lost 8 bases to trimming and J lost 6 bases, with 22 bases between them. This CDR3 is CASPIRGQYKDGYTF. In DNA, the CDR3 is TGTGCCAGCCCCATAAGAGGGCAGTATAAGGATGGCTACACCTTC.

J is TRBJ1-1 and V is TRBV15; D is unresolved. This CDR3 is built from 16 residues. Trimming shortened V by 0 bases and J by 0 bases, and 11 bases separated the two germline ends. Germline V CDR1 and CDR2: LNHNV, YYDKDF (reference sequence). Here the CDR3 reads CATSRDRVIMNTEAFF. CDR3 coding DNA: TGTGCCACCAGCAGAGATAGGGTTATCATGAACACTGAAGCTTTCTTT. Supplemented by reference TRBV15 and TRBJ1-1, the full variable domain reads DAMVIQNPRYQVTQFGKPVTLSCSQTLNHNVMYWYQQKSSQAPKLLFHYYDKDFNNEADTPDNFQSRRPNTSFCFLDIRSPGLGDTAMYLCATSRDRVIMNTEAFFGQGTRLTVV.

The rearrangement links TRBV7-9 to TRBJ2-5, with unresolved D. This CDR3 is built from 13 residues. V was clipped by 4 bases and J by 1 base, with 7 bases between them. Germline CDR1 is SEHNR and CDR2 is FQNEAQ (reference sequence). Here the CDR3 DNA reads TGTGCCAGCAGCTCCCAGGCCCAAGAGACCCAGTACTTC. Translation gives CASSSQAQETQYF.

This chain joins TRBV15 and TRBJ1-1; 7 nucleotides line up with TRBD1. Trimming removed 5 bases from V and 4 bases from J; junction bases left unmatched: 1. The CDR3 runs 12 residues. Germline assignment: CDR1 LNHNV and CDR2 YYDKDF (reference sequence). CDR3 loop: CATSPGGTEAFF. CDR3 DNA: TGTGCCACCAGCCCAGGGGGCACTGAAGCTTTCTTT.

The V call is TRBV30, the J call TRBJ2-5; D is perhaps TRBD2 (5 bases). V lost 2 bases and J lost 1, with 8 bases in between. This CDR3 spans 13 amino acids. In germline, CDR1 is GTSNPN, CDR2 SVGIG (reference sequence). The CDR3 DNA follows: TGTGCCTGGAGTATGGGAGCCCAAGAGACCCAGTACTTC. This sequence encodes CAWSMGAQETQYF.

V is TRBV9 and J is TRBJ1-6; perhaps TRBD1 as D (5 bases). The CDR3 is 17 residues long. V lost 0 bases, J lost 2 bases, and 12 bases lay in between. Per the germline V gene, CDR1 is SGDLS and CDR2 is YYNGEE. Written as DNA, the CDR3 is TGTGCCAGCAGCGTAGCTGGGGGGGGAACCTATAATTCACCCCTCCACTTT. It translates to CASSVAGGGTYNSPLHF. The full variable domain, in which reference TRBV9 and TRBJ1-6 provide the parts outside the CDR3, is DSGVTQTPKHLITATGQRVTLRCSPRSGDLSVYWYQQSLDQGLQFLIQYYNGEERAKGNILERFSAQQFPDLHSELNLSSLELGDSALYFCASSVAGGGTYNSPLHFGNGTRLTVT.

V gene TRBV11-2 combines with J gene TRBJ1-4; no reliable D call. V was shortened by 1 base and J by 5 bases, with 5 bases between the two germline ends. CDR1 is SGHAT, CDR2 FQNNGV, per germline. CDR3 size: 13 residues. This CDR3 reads CASSLVRNEKLFF. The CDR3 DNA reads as TGTGCCAGCAGCTTAGTCAGGAATGAAAAACTGTTTTTT.

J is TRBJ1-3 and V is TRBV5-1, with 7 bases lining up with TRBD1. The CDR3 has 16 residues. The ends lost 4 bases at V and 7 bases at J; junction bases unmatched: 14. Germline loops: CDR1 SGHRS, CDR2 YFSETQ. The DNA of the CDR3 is TGCGCCAGCAGCCCAGGATCGAGCCAGGGGGTTAACACCATATATTTT. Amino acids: CASSPGSSQGVNTIYF.

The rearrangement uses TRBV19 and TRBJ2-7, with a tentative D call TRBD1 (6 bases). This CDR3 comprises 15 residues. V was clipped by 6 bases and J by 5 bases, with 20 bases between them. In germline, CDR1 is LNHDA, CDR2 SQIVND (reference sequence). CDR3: CASSRRTGTPDEQYF. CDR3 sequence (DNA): TGTGCCAGTAGCCGGCGGACCGGGACACCAGACGAGCAGTACTTC.

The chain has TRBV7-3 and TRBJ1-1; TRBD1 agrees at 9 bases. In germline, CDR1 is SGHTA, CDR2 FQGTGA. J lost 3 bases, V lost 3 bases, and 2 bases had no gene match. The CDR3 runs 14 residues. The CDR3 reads CASSFGTGHTEAFF. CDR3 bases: TGTGCCAGCAGCTTCGGGACAGGGCACACTGAAGCTTTCTTT.

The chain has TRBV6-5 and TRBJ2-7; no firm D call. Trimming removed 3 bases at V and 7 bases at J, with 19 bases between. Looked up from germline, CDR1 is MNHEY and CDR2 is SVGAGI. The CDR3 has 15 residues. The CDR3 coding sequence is TGTGCCAGCAGTTATCAGGCACGACCCGCTTCAGAGCAGTACTTC. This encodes CASSYQARPASEQYF.

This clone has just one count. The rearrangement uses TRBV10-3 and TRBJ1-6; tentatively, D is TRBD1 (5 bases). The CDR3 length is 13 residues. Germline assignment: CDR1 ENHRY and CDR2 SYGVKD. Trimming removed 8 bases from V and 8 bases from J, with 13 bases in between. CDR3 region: CAIHGGKDSPLHF. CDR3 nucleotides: TGTGCCATCCATGGGGGGAAGGATTCACCCCTCCACTTT.

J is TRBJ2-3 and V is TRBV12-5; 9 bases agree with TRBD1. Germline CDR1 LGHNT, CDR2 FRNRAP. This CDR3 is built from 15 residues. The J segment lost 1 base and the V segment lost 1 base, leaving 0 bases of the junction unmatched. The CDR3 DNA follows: TGTGCTAGTGGTTTGGGACAGGGGGGCACAGATACGCAGTATTTT. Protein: CASGLGQGGTDTQYF.

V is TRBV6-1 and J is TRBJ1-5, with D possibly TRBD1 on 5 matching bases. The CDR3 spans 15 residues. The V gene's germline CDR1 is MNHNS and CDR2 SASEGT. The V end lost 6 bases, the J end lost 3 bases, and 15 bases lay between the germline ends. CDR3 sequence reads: CASRGGDFSNQPQHF. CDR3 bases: TGTGCCAGCAGGGGAGGGGACTTCTCCAATCAGCCCCAGCATTTT.

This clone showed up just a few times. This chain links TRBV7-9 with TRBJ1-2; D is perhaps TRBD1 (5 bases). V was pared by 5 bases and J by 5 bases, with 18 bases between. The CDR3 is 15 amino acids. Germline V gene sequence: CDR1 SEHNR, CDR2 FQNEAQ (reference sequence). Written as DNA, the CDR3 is TGTGCCAGCAGCACGAGGGACGGACCTCATTATGGCTACACCTTC. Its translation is CASSTRDGPHYGYTF.

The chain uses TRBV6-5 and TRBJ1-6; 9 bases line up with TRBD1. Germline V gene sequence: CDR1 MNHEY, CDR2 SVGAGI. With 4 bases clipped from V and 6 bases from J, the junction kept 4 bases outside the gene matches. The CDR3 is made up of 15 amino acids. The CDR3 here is CASSLPGQGNSPLHF. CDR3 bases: TGTGCCAGCAGTTTACCGGGACAGGGTAATTCACCCCTCCACTTT.

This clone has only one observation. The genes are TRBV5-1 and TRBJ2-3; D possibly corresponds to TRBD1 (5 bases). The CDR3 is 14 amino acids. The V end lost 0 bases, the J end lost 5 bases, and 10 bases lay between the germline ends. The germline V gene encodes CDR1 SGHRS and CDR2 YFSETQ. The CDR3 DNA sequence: TGCGCCAGCAGCTTGGGGACACCAAAAGATACGCAGTATTTT. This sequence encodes CASSLGTPKDTQYF.